This is a list of T cell receptor beta chains from one sample in a study of blood T cell repertoires in COVID-19. Profiling relied on immunoSEQ multiplex PCR, and the TCRdb table lists in-frame clones only, not all of them. The data show fewer than 120,000 clones, less than 85% seen once. The specimen sequenced was peripheral blood. The source is a woman over 75 with acute or convalescent COVID-19. CDR3s include the opening cysteine and the closing phenylalanine or tryptophan. A D gene is named only where the DNA matches it firmly. Size is stated for part of the rows, as once, few or many counts, or as a class when the clone is expanded.

J,size,D,V,CDR3,DNA
TRBJ1-1,once,TRBD1,TRBV5-1,CASSLGDRADTEAFF,TGCGCCAGCAGCTTGGGGGACAGGGCGGACACTGAAGCTTTCTTT
TRBJ1-3,NA,TRBD1,TRBV11-2,CASSRTGLSLSGNTIYF,TGTGCCAGCAGCAGGACAGGACTTTCCTTATCTGGAAACACCATATATTTT
TRBJ2-2,NA,TRBD2,TRBV6-6,CASCLAGVTGELFF,TGTGCCAGCTGTCTAGCGGGAGTAACCGGGGAGCTGTTTTTT
TRBJ2-4,once,NA,TRBV28,CASSLIQGSRFQYF,TGTGCCAGCAGTTTAATCCAGGGTAGTAGGTTTCAGTACTTC
TRBJ2-1,once,TRBD2,TRBV29-1,CSVVSRPLPGGMYNEQFF,TGCAGCGTTGTTTCTAGGCCACTACCGGGAGGGATGTACAATGAGCAGTTCTTC
TRBJ1-2,NA,NA,TRBV11-2,CASSSLRGVDGYTF,TGTGCCAGCAGCTCCCTGCGGGGAGTAGATGGCTACACCTTC
TRBJ2-5,NA,NA,TRBV14,CASSQARTVVTQYF,TGTGCCAGCAGCCAGGCACGGACAGTTGTGACCCAGTACTTC
TRBJ2-7,NA,NA,TRBV7-2,CASSLESLGQALYEQYF,TGTGCCAGCAGCTTAGAATCTTTGGGTCAGGCGTTGTACGAGCAGTACTTC
TRBJ2-2,NA,TRBD2,TRBV3-1/TRBV3-2,CASSQYLAGGLGTGELFF,TGTGCCAGCAGCCAATACCTAGCGGGGGGGCTGGGCACCGGGGAGCTGTTTTTT
TRBJ2-7,NA,NA,TRBV6-5,CASREGWGEQYF,TGTGCCAGCAGAGAGGGTTGGGGCGAGCAGTACTTC
TRBJ1-5,NA,TRBD1,TRBV5-1,CASEDRDFPPQHF,TGCGCCAGCGAGGACAGGGATTTCCCGCCCCAGCATTTT
TRBJ2-5,NA,NA,TRBV5-4,CASSLWSETQYF,TGTGCCAGCAGCCTGTGGAGTGAGACCCAGTACTTC
TRBJ2-5,few,TRBD2,TRBV13,CASSLRAGPKETQYF,TGTGCCAGCAGCTTAAGAGCGGGGCCAAAAGAGACCCAGTACTTC
TRBJ1-3,once,NA,TRBV7-9,CATHGRANTIYF,TGTGCCACCCATGGCAGGGCAAACACCATATATTTT
TRBJ1-5,NA,NA,TRBV6-2/TRBV6-3,CASSYFQGRGQPQHF,TGTGCCAGCAGTTACTTTCAGGGCAGGGGTCAGCCCCAGCATTTT
TRBJ1-4,NA,NA,TRBV5-6,CASGQPQDEKLFF,TGTGCCAGCGGACAGCCCCAAGATGAAAAACTGTTTTTT
TRBJ2-1,few,TRBD2,TRBV7-6,CASSLAGTSGGLSYNEQFF,TGTGCCAGCAGCTTAGCTGGGACTAGCGGGGGGCTCTCCTACAATGAGCAGTTCTTC
TRBJ1-3,NA,NA,TRBV3-1/TRBV3-2,CASSQEGQYGNTIYF,TGTGCCAGCAGCCAAGAGGGGCAATATGGAAACACCATATATTTT
TRBJ2-5,NA,TRBD2,TRBV7-6,CASSLDGGKETQYF,TGTGCCAGCAGCTTAGACGGGGGGAAAGAGACCCAGTACTTC
TRBJ1-1,NA,NA,TRBV7-9,CASSLAGRTEAFF,TGTGCCAGCAGCTTAGCGGGCAGGACTGAAGCTTTCTTT
TRBJ1-1,NA,NA,TRBV6-5,CASSSGLHEAFF,TGTGCCAGCAGTTCGGGACTGCATGAAGCTTTCTTT
TRBJ2-1,NA,NA,TRBV5-5,CASSLEGESSYNEQFF,TGTGCCAGCAGCTTGGAGGGGGAGAGCTCCTACAATGAGCAGTTCTTC
TRBJ2-1,once,NA,TRBV6-5,CASSPRTKMGNEQFF,TGTGCCAGCAGTCCCCGGACAAAAATGGGGAATGAGCAGTTCTTC
TRBJ1-2,NA,NA,TRBV4-3,CASSQDVQVYGYTF,TGCGCCAGCAGCCAAGATGTACAGGTCTATGGCTACACCTTC
TRBJ1-2,once,NA,TRBV28,CASSFLNGYTF,TGTGCCAGCAGTTTCTTAAATGGCTACACCTTC
TRBJ1-1,NA,TRBD1,TRBV25-1,CASRATGGDSAEAFF,TGTGCCAGCAGAGCTACAGGGGGCGATTCAGCTGAAGCTTTCTTT
TRBJ2-1,once,TRBD2,TRBV2,CANGGYNEQFF,TGTGCCAACGGGGGGTACAATGAGCAGTTCTTC
TRBJ2-1,NA,TRBD1,TRBV11-1,CASSLTGGSYNEQFF,TGTGCCAGCAGTCTGACAGGGGGCTCCTACAATGAGCAGTTCTTC
TRBJ2-1,NA,NA,TRBV5-5,CASSLSGPGAMVFF,TGTGCCAGCAGCTTGTCCGGACCGGGAGCGATGGTTTTCTTC
TRBJ2-7,few,TRBD2,TRBV9,CASSVGSGSQYF,TGTGCCAGCAGCGTTGGTAGCGGGAGTCAGTACTTC
TRBJ2-1,NA,NA,TRBV29-1,CSVGLDEQFF,TGCAGCGTTGGGTTAGATGAGCAGTTCTTC
TRBJ2-3,NA,NA,TRBV19,CATNQRRGGTDTQYF,TGTGCCACGAATCAACGGCGGGGTGGCACAGATACGCAGTATTTT
TRBJ2-7,NA,NA,TRBV6-5,CASGGDSILSEQYF,TGTGCCAGCGGAGGGGACAGCATCCTCTCCGAGCAGTACTTC
TRBJ2-7,NA,TRBD1,TRBV18,CASSPGQDYEQYF,TGTGCCAGCTCACCGGGACAGGACTACGAGCAGTACTTC
TRBJ2-5,few,TRBD2,TRBV10-3,CAIRSSSGGKETQYF,TGTGCCATCCGGTCGTCTAGCGGGGGGAAAGAGACCCAGTACTTC
TRBJ1-2,NA,TRBD1,TRBV6-5,CASSYSAGTAYGYTF,TGTGCCAGCAGTTACAGTGCCGGGACAGCCTATGGCTACACCTTC
TRBJ2-7,NA,NA,TRBV28,CASSDRYEQYF,TGTGCCAGCTCTGACAGATACGAGCAGTACTTC
TRBJ2-7,once,NA,TRBV19,CASSMRGGPTYEQYF,TGTGCCAGTAGTATGAGGGGGGGTCCGACCTACGAGCAGTACTTC
TRBJ2-7,NA,NA,TRBV11-2,CASSPAGQKGREQYF,TGTGCCAGCAGCCCCGCGGGACAGAAAGGTCGCGAGCAGTACTTC
TRBJ1-1,NA,NA,TRBV6-5,CASGLLPRAFF,TGTGCCAGCGGGCTTTTGCCCAGAGCTTTCTTT
TRBJ2-2,NA,NA,TRBV29-1,CSVGSGSVTGELFF,TGCAGCGTTGGTTCGGGTAGCGTTACCGGGGAGCTGTTTTTT
TRBJ2-7,NA,TRBD1,TRBV5-4,CASSSWDRVALEQYF,TGTGCCAGCAGCTCCTGGGACAGGGTGGCCCTCGAGCAGTACTTC
TRBJ1-1,NA,NA,TRBV15,CATSRDPGMNTEAFF,TGTGCCACCAGCAGAGACCCAGGGATGAACACTGAAGCTTTCTTT
TRBJ1-5,NA,NA,TRBV19,CARLGPTNDGYSNQPQHF,TGTGCCCGATTGGGGCCCACTAACGACGGCTATAGCAATCAGCCCCAGCATTTT
TRBJ2-3,NA,TRBD1,TRBV5-1,CASSRQGAFTDTQYF,TGCGCCAGCAGCCGACAGGGGGCCTTCACAGATACGCAGTATTTT
TRBJ2-1,NA,TRBD2,TRBV18,CASSRRTSLWDNEQFF,TGTGCCAGCTCCCGGAGGACTAGCCTTTGGGACAATGAGCAGTTCTTC
TRBJ1-1,NA,TRBD1,TRBV11-2,CASSFQGERNTEAFF,TGTGCCAGCAGCTTTCAGGGGGAGAGGAACACTGAAGCTTTCTTT
TRBJ2-7,NA,TRBD2,TRBV2,CASNEPSGGLYEQYF,TGTGCCAGCAATGAGCCTAGCGGGGGTCTCTACGAGCAGTACTTC
TRBJ1-1,few,TRBD1,TRBV10-3,CAIRNTDRGYTEAFF,TGTGCCATCAGGAATACGGACAGGGGGTACACTGAAGCTTTCTTT
TRBJ2-7,NA,NA,TRBV14,CASSQGTIYEQYF,TGTGCCAGCAGCCAAGGGACTATCTACGAGCAGTACTTC